This TCR beta chain was recorded in a study of T cells of healthy individuals. This clonotype was picked up a small number of times. In germline, CDR1 is MGHRA, CDR2 YSYEKL. The CDR3 length is 16 residues. Trimming removed 5 bases at V and 0 bases at J, with 14 bases between. TCRdb passed the 5' RACE reads through MiXCR, listing each CDR3 protein once. The table includes about 57,000 distinct CDR3 sequences, around 15% detected once. This clonotype was sampled from a human donor in good health. The chain uses TRBV4-1 and TRBJ2-1; D is unclear. The CDR3 DNA is TGCGCCAGCAGCACTGCCTGGAGCCCCTCCTACAATGAGCAGTTCTTC. The encoded protein is CASSTAWSPSYNEQFF.